Below, 27 T cell receptor beta chains from the same sample are listed, as sequenced in a study of T cell repertoires in cytomegalovirus infection. These TCRs are of unknown antigen specificity. TCRdb called the reads again in MiXCR, with one record for every CDR3 protein. The sample yields 100,000 or so distinct CDR3 sequences, approximately 30% seen once. The input for sequencing was CD8+ T cells from cultured PBMCs, taken from culture after CMV antigen stimulation. The receptors here all came from a human donor in good health (CMV status not recorded). Some clones in this sample may be carry-over from other donors' samples.

V and J are TRBV14 and TRBJ2-7, with D maybe TRBD1 (5 bases). The CDR3 sequence is 13 residues long. Germline CDR1 SGHDN, CDR2 FVKESK. The germline V and J ends were trimmed by 6 bases and 3 bases, with 12 bases remaining between them. The CDR3 DNA reads as TGTGCCAGCAGTCGACCAGGGTTCTACGAGCAGTACTTC. This sequence encodes CASSRPGFYEQYF.

This clonotype came up once. This CDR3 reads CASIGLAGDETQYF. CDR3 nucleotides: TGTGCCAGCATAGGACTAGCGGGCGATGAGACCCAGTACTTC. The chain has TRBV2 and TRBJ2-5; 11 bases fit TRBD2. This CDR3 contains 14 residues. Germline assignment: CDR1 SNHLY and CDR2 FYNNEI. V lost 7 bases to trimming and J lost 5 bases; unmatched junction nucleotides: 6.

The chain uses TRBV20-1 and TRBJ2-2; 11 positions match TRBD2. Germline CDR1 and CDR2: DFQATT and SNEGSKA (reference sequence). V was pared by 3 bases and J by 5 bases, with 8 bases of the junction left unmatched. The CDR3 contains 16 residues. The CDR3 loop reads CSASTISGGGTGELFF. CDR3 nucleotides: TGCAGTGCTAGTACGATTAGCGGGGGGGGAACCGGGGAGCTGTTTTTT.

This clonotype has a handful of counts. The J gene is TRBJ1-1, the V gene TRBV7-9; D is uncertain. V was pared by 6 bases and J by 4 bases, with 9 bases between. This CDR3 has 12 residues. Germline values: CDR1 SEHNR, CDR2 FQNEAQ (reference sequence). For the CDR3, the DNA is TGTGCCAGCAGAAAGGGAAGCACTGAAGCTTTCTTT. Encoded protein: CASRKGSTEAFF.

The chain is built from TRBV7-2 and TRBJ1-6; perhaps TRBD1 as D (5 bases). The V gene lost 5 bases and the J gene lost 6 bases, with 23 bases spanning the gap. Per germline, CDR1 SGHTA and CDR2 FQGNSA. This CDR3 contains 18 residues. The CDR3 here is CASSPPPGMISSNSPLHF. The CDR3 nucleotides are TGTGCCAGCAGCCCCCCCCCAGGGATGATCTCTAGTAATTCACCCCTCCACTTT. The whole variable domain, remainder taken from reference TRBV7-2 and TRBJ1-6, is GAGVSQSPSNKVTEKGKDVELRCDPISGHTALYWYRQSLGQGLEFLIYFQGNSAPDKSGLPSDRFSAERTGGSVSTLTIQRTQQEDSAVYLCASSPPPGMISSNSPLHFGNGTRLTVT.

The J gene is TRBJ1-2, the V gene TRBV10-3; a possible D gene is TRBD1 (5 bases). The V and J ends lost 4 bases and 2 bases respectively, with 14 bases between them. Germline V CDR1 and CDR2: ENHRY, SYGVKD. This CDR3 region has 15 residues. In nucleotides, the CDR3 is TGTGCCATCAGTGGCGGGGAAGGGGCGAACTATGGCTACACCTTC. This translates into CAISGGEGANYGYTF.

Worth noting for this clonotype: This may be a read error: a much more frequent sequence differs by one nucleotide. The V and J genes are TRBV5-6 and TRBJ2-1; D gene uncertain. V gave up 4 bases and J gave up 0 bases, with 5 bases separating them. The CDR3 consists of 13 residues. The germline V gene encodes CDR1 SGHDT and CDR2 YYEEEE. The CDR3: CASSPGSYNEQFF. The CDR3 DNA follows: TGTGCCAGCAGCCCCGGCTCCTACAATGAGCAGTTCTTC.

The chain joins TRBV13 to TRBJ1-1, with a possible D match to TRBD1 (5 bases). V was pared by 0 bases and J by 4 bases, with 9 bases between. Germline loops: CDR1 PRHDT, CDR2 FYEKMQ (reference sequence). The CDR3 runs to 14 residues. Here the CDR3 DNA reads TGTGCCAGCAGCTTAGGTCGGGGGAGCACTGAAGCTTTCTTT. Protein product: CASSLGRGSTEAFF.

This clonotype was counted many times. The chain is built from TRBV7-2 and TRBJ2-5; 13 nucleotides agree with TRBD2. The germline V gene encodes CDR1 SGHTA and CDR2 FQGNSA. This CDR3 is built from 15 residues. The ends lost 3 bases at V and 5 bases at J; junction bases unmatched: 3. Here the CDR3 DNA reads TGTGCCAGCAGCTTCGGACTAGCGGGGGTCGAGACCCAGTACTTC. It yields the protein CASSFGLAGVETQYF.

The V gene is TRBV4-1, the J gene TRBJ1-4, with 11 bases that match TRBD1. The CDR3 consists of 16 residues. The trim removed 4 bases at V and 8 bases at J, leaving 9 bases unmatched. Germline lookup yields CDR1 MGHRA and CDR2 YSYEKL. CDR3 sequence (DNA): TGCGCCAGCAGCCTACCGGGGAGGACAGGGGGCGAAAAACTGTTTTTT. Protein: CASSLPGRTGGEKLFF.

This clonotype was seen a single time. The chain recombines TRBV9 with TRBJ2-1; TRBD1 is a possible D gene (6 bases). The CDR3 covers 16 residues. The V and J ends lost 6 bases and 0 bases respectively, with 16 bases between them. The germline gives CDR1 SGDLS, CDR2 YYNGEE. The CDR3 is CASTMGQQSSYNEQFF. For the CDR3, the DNA is TGTGCCAGCACTATGGGACAACAAAGCTCCTACAATGAGCAGTTCTTC.

This clonotype has just a few counts. The chain recombines TRBV27 with TRBJ1-4; D is unresolved. Deletions cut 4 bases from V and 13 bases from J, with 19 bases between. This CDR3 contains 14 residues. CDR1 MNHEY and CDR2 SMNVEV come from the germline V gene (reference sequence). The CDR3 reads CASSSSIRGSGLFF. CDR3 coding DNA: TGTGCCAGCAGTTCTTCCATACGAGGGTCGGGACTGTTTTTT. Complete variable domain (other parts from reference TRBV27 and TRBJ1-4): EAQVTQNPRYLITVTGKKLTVTCSQNMNHEYMSWYRQDPGLGLRQIYYSMNVEVTDKGDVPEGYKVSRKEKRNFPLILESPSPNQTSLYFCASSSSIRGSGLFFGSGTQLSVL.

The J gene is TRBJ2-7, the V gene TRBV6-1; 8 bases agree with TRBD1. The germline V gene has CDR1 MNHNS and CDR2 SASEGT. This CDR3 spans 15 amino acids. V shed 7 bases and J 3 bases; nucleotides not matched to a gene: 11. The CDR3 protein is CASTGIDRGVYEQYF. The CDR3 region has the DNA TGTGCCAGCACCGGAATTGACAGGGGTGTCTACGAGCAGTACTTC.

This clonotype occurred a few times. This chain uses TRBV28 with TRBJ2-3; 8 bases line up with TRBD2. The CDR3 loop spans 16 amino acids. Per the germline V gene, CDR1 is MDHEN and CDR2 is SYDVKM. The J segment lost 5 bases and the V segment lost 3 bases, leaving 10 bases of the junction unmatched. The CDR3 DNA is TGTGCCAGCAGTTTGTCCAGCGGGGGATTCGGAGATACGCAGTATTTT. Residues: CASSLSSGGFGDTQYF.

This clonotype was observed at least ten times. The DNA of the CDR3 is TGTGCCAGCAGCTCAAGATTCGCTGAAGCTTTCTTT. This translates into CASSSRFAEAFF. The rearrangement joins TRBV11-2 to TRBJ1-1, with no clear D. Between the trimmed V and J ends, which lost 4 bases and 6 bases, there was a span of 9 bases. CDR1 and CDR2 from the germline V gene are SGHAT and FQNNGV. The CDR3 loop spans 12 amino acids.

This clonotype was observed many times. The chain uses TRBV7-6 and TRBJ1-1; D unclear. The germline V gene has CDR1 SGHVS and CDR2 FNYEAQ. The ends were cut back, 2 bases at V and 10 bases at J, with 26 bases in the middle. This CDR3 spans 17 amino acids. The CDR3 nucleotides are TGTGCCAGCAGCTTAAGCCAATACGGCGCTGGTGAGGATGTAGCTTTCTTT. Translation gives CASSLSQYGAGEDVAFF.

At least ten counts were recorded for this clonotype. The chain uses TRBV27 and TRBJ1-1; 8 nucleotides agree with TRBD1. This CDR3 comprises 14 residues. The germline CDR1 and CDR2 sequences are MNHEY and SMNVEV (reference sequence). Germline trimming cut 2 bases from V and 2 bases from J; bases unmatched to any gene: 1. DNA for the CDR3: TGTGCCAGCAGTTTAGACAGGGGTAACACTGAAGCTTTCTTT. Its translation is CASSLDRGNTEAFF.

On this clonotype: Sequence at one end of the junction differs from germline and may be a read error. The chain uses TRBV4-1 and TRBJ1-2, with D unclear. The CDR3 contains 15 residues. Germline CDR1 is MGHRA and CDR2 is YSYEKL. The CDR3 coding sequence is TGCGCCAGCAGCCAGCCAGGAACTACTAACTATCGCTACACCTTC. This encodes CASSQPGTTNYRYTF.

Only a few counts were recorded for this clonotype. This chain uses TRBV7-9 with TRBJ1-2; TRBD1 is a possible D gene (5 bases). CDR3 size: 13 residues. Trimming stripped 4 bases from V and 4 bases from J, with 10 bases between. Germline V gene sequence: CDR1 SEHNR, CDR2 FQNEAQ (reference sequence). In DNA, the CDR3 is TGTGCCAGCAGCTCCGGGGGGGTCTATGGCTACACCTTC. It codes for CASSSGGVYGYTF.

J is TRBJ1-3 and V is TRBV6-6, with D unclear. The CDR3 is made up of 16 amino acids. V dropped 7 bases and J dropped 1 base, with 17 bases sitting between them. The V gene's germline CDR1 is MNHNY and CDR2 SVGAGI (reference sequence). The chain's CDR3 is CASTAGPVRSGNTIYF. The CDR3, as DNA: TGTGCCAGCACCGCTGGGCCGGTTAGGTCTGGAAACACCATATATTTT.

This chain uses TRBV15 with TRBJ2-5; 9 bases fit TRBD2. In germline, CDR1 is LNHNV, CDR2 YYDKDF (reference sequence). The CDR3 runs to 15 residues. The V and J ends lost 6 bases and 5 bases, in that order; junction bases with no gene match: 10. The CDR3 here is CATSEVAGALETQYF. The CDR3 DNA follows: TGTGCCACCAGTGAAGTAGCGGGGGCGCTGGAGACCCAGTACTTC.

This clonotype has just a few counts. This chain joins TRBV19 and TRBJ2-1; D ambiguous. Germline-derived CDR1 and CDR2 are LNHDA and SQIVND (reference sequence). CDR3 length: 14 residues. V lost 2 bases to trimming and J lost 8 bases, with 13 bases between them. CDR3 sequence: CASSISWPNDEQFF. Here the CDR3 DNA reads TGTGCCAGTAGTATATCTTGGCCCAACGATGAGCAGTTCTTC.

This chain uses TRBV7-6 with TRBJ2-7, with D possibly TRBD1 on 5 matching bases. CDR3 size: 15 residues. Per germline, CDR1 SGHVS and CDR2 FNYEAQ. V was shortened by 3 bases and J by 1 base, with 13 bases between the two germline ends. This CDR3 reads CASSFIDSESYEQYF. CDR3 sequence (DNA): TGTGCCAGCAGCTTTATCGACAGCGAGTCCTACGAGCAGTACTTC.

This clonotype was picked up a small number of times. The chain employs TRBV7-6 and TRBJ1-4, with D possibly matching TRBD1 (5 bases). The CDR3 loop spans 15 amino acids. V lost 6 bases and J 4 bases, leaving 15 bases between the germline ends. CDR1 and CDR2 from the germline V gene are SGHVS and FNYEAQ. The CDR3 is CASRQGASLNEKLFF. CDR3 DNA: TGTGCCAGCAGACAAGGGGCGTCGCTTAATGAAAAACTGTTTTTT. Drawing the rest from reference TRBV7-6 and TRBJ1-4, the complete variable domain is GAGVSQSPRYKVTKRGQDVALRCDPISGHVSLYWYRQALGQGPEFLTYFNYEAQQDKSGLPNDRFSAERPEGSISTLTIQRTEQRDSAMYRCASRQGASLNEKLFFGSGTQLSVL.

The gene calls are TRBV11-2 and TRBJ2-1, with a weak D call TRBD2 (6 bases). Trimming removed 3 bases from V and 0 bases from J, with 9 bases in between. Germline lookup yields CDR1 SGHAT and CDR2 FQNNGV. This CDR3 comprises 15 residues. The CDR3 reads CASSFRGNSYNEQFF. CDR3 in DNA: TGTGCCAGCAGCTTTCGCGGGAACTCCTACAATGAGCAGTTCTTC.

The chain combines TRBV5-1 with TRBJ2-2; possibly TRBD1 for D (6 bases). Trimming removed 1 base at V and 4 bases at J, with 11 bases between. The germline CDR1 and CDR2 sequences are SGHRS and YFSETQ. CDR3 size: 15 residues. The CDR3 coding sequence is TGCGCCAGCAGCTTGTGGGGGCCACTCACCGGGGAGCTGTTTTTT. Translated, it gives CASSLWGPLTGELFF. Based on the CDR3 plus reference TRBV5-1 and TRBJ2-2, the full variable domain is KAGVTQTPRYLIKTRGQQVTLSCSPISGHRSVSWYQQTPGQGLQFLFEYFSETQRNKGNFPGRFSGRQFSNSRSEMNVSTLELGDSALYLCASSLWGPLTGELFFGEGSRLTVL.

In its sample, this clonotype was seen a few times. This chain links TRBV6-2 or TRBV6-3 with TRBJ2-1; 7 bases line up with TRBD2. Germline V gives CDR1 MNHEY, CDR2 SVGEGT. The CDR3 spans 16 residues. The J segment lost 0 bases and the V segment lost 0 bases, leaving 2 bases of the junction unmatched. CDR3 amino acids: CASSYSLADSYNEQFF. DNA for the CDR3: TGTGCCAGCAGTTACTCCCTAGCGGACTCCTACAATGAGCAGTTCTTC.